The clone carrying this T cell receptor beta chain came up once. As yet, its antigen is unknown. The sample belongs to a study of T cell responses to AZD1222 COVID-19 vaccine. CDR1 is LGHDT and CDR2 is YNNKEL in the germline V gene (reference sequence). Unmatched junction bases numbered 10, after V lost 4 bases and J lost 8 bases. The CDR3 totals 15 residues. Study findings and constraints: White British people made up most donors, females outnumbered males, and clonal diversity was possibly underestimated. Recipients of AZD1222 seropositive at baseline numbered only 5 to 7. CD4 TCRs covered the whole spike, strongest at regions 160-218 and 743-854.

The method was immunoSEQ multiplex PCR; TCRdb's version includes in-frame clones alone and lacks a portion of them. The sample records 200,000 or so clones, 94% being singletons. The sample consisted of peripheral blood, taken on day 0 of AZD1222 vaccination. The rearrangement uses TRBV3-1 (or the pseudogene TRBV3-2) and TRBJ1-4; TRBD1 matches at 7 bases. The receptor's source is an adult in good health. The chain's CDR3 is CASSLSGTAGEKLFF. CDR3 nucleotide sequence: TGTGCCAGCAGCCTTTCCGGGACAGCCGGAGAAAAACTGTTTTTT.